This T cell receptor beta chain was retrieved from a study of tumor and adjacent non-tumor tissue in lung cancer. Across the whole study: Aged about 31 to 85 years, patients included fewer than 11 men and roughly five women with stage I to III disease.

Germline V gene sequence: CDR1 SGHNT, CDR2 YYREEE (reference sequence). This CDR3 contains 16 residues. RNA was extracted from bulk tissue without any cell sorting. The normal lung tissue was taken more than 3 cm from the tumor edge. TCRbeta libraries were built with three rounds of nested PCR, modified from ARM-PCR. TCRdb analysed the multiplex PCR reads with MiXCR anew, one entry per CDR3 protein. The sample includes some 80,000 distinct CDR3 sequences, 76% of them seen just once. Concerning this clonotype: Germline is not matched at one junction end, which may reflect a read error.

The chain recombines TRBV5-4 with TRBJ2-2; 7 nucleotides match TRBD2. The TCR comes from a man between 65 and 80 years old with non-small cell lung cancer. Sample: distant non-tumor lung tissue. This CDR3 reads CASTWMSSGATGDLFF. The CDR3 DNA follows: TGTGCCAGCACCTGGATGTCTAGCGGCGCTACCGGGGATCTGTTTTTT.